Listed here are 22 T cell receptor beta chains from one sample, sequenced in a study of CD8+ T cells in alopecia areata. Sequencing templates came from extracted RNA that was reverse transcribed into cDNA. Clones were read by immunoSEQ multiplex PCR, and TCRdb kept only the in-frame ones, dropping some. The sample contains some 240,000 clones, around 62% of which appear only once. The specimen was CD4+ T cells sorted from blood, collected at week 0. Receptors were obtained from a human donor with alopecia areata.

Only a few counts were recorded for this clone. The chain carries TRBV6-1 and TRBJ1-5; no reliable D call. The germline V and J ends were trimmed by 2 bases and 9 bases, with 8 bases remaining between them. Germline CDR1 MNHNS, CDR2 SASEGT. The CDR3 is 12 amino acids. The CDR3 DNA is TGTGCCAGCAGTGAACCCGGATGGCCCCAGCATTTT. It encodes CASSEPGWPQHF.

This clone was detected only a few times. The rearrangement links TRBV5-1 to TRBJ2-2; 12 bases map to TRBD2. Germline values: CDR1 SGHRS, CDR2 YFSETQ. The CDR3 length is 18 residues. The V and J ends lost 5 bases and 0 bases, in that order; junction bases with no gene match: 8. CDR3 in DNA: TGCGCCAGCAGTTACGGACTAGCGGGGAGTGCGAACACCGGGGAGCTGTTTTTT. Amino acids: CASSYGLAGSANTGELFF.

The rearrangement links TRBV11-2 to TRBJ1-5; no clear D gene. Germline values: CDR1 SGHAT, CDR2 FQNNGV. This CDR3 has 13 residues. Trimming left V 2 bases short and J 6 bases short, with 8 bases between. DNA of the CDR3: TGTGCCAGCAGCTTAAGTCCGAGTCAGCCCCAGCATTTT. Translation gives CASSLSPSQPQHF.

V is TRBV2 and J is TRBJ1-5; 7 nucleotides agree with TRBD1. Looked up from germline, CDR1 is SNHLY and CDR2 is FYNNEI. The trim removed 4 bases at V and 3 bases at J, leaving 6 bases unmatched. The CDR3 loop spans 15 amino acids. The CDR3 DNA is TGTGCCAGCAGTGTGGCGACAGGGTACAATCAGCCCCAGCATTTT. Its protein is CASSVATGYNQPQHF.

The chain has TRBV15 and TRBJ1-6, with D perhaps matching TRBD1 (6 bases). Germline loops: CDR1 LNHNV, CDR2 YYDKDF (reference sequence). The CDR3 has 17 amino acids. Trimming removed 3 bases from V and 6 bases from J, with 18 bases in between. The CDR3 sequence is CATSRGPGTSGNSPLHF. DNA for the CDR3: TGTGCCACCAGCAGGGGACCCGGGACATCGGGTAATTCACCCCTCCACTTT.

The CDR3 is CASSYGRVTYEQYF. For the CDR3, the DNA is TGTGCCAGCAGTTACGGGCGGGTAACCTACGAGCAGTACTTC. This rearrangement joins TRBV6-5 to TRBJ2-7, with D possibly matching TRBD2 (5 bases). Trimming took 2 bases from V and 2 from J, leaving 10 bases between them. Germline V gene data show CDR1 as MNHEY and CDR2 as SVGAGI. There are 14 residues in the CDR3.

This rearrangement joins TRBV30 to TRBJ1-2; D unresolved. Germline CDR1 is GTSNPN and CDR2 is SVGIG (reference sequence). This CDR3 contains 13 residues. Trimming removed 2 bases at V and 8 bases at J, with 15 bases between. Here the CDR3 reads CAWSSQIRWGYTF. CDR3 sequence (DNA): TGTGCCTGGAGTAGTCAGATACGATGGGGCTACACCTTC.

This clone has more than one count but fewer than ten. The rearrangement joins TRBV5-6 to TRBJ1-5; maybe TRBD1 (5 bases). V dropped 0 bases and J dropped 5 bases, with 9 bases sitting between them. The CDR3 is made up of 14 amino acids. From germline, CDR1 is SGHDT and CDR2 YYEEEE. This CDR3 reads CASSLGAGYQPQHF. The CDR3 DNA sequence: TGTGCCAGCAGCTTGGGGGCAGGGTATCAGCCCCAGCATTTT.

The CDR3 sequence is CAWSTGQVYGYTF. The CDR3 DNA follows: TGTGCCTGGAGCACGGGACAGGTCTATGGCTACACCTTC. The chain is built from TRBV30 and TRBJ1-2; TRBD1 agrees at 8 bases. The CDR3 consists of 13 residues. Germline CDR1 is GTSNPN and CDR2 is SVGIG (reference sequence). V shed 3 bases, J shed 4 bases, and the junction held 4 bases outside the gene matches.

The V call is TRBV7-2, the J call TRBJ2-5, with D perhaps TRBD1 or TRBD2 (6 bases each). This CDR3 spans 14 amino acids. Trimming pared 2 bases from V and 4 bases from J, leaving 11 bases between. CDR1 is SGHTA, CDR2 FQGNSA, per germline. CDR3 protein: CASSLIGGVETQYF. CDR3 in DNA: TGTGCCAGCAGCTTAATCGGGGGCGTAGAGACCCAGTACTTC.

This chain connects TRBV18 to TRBJ1-2, with 7 bases aligning to TRBD1. The germline CDR1 and CDR2 sequences are KGHSH and LQKENI. There are 15 residues in the CDR3. V shed 2 bases, J shed 4 bases, and the junction held 7 bases outside the gene matches. Here the CDR3 reads CASSPGEGARYGYTF. The CDR3 bases are TGTGCCAGCTCACCAGGGGAGGGGGCCCGCTATGGCTACACCTTC.

This clone was counted many times. The CDR3 region is CASSSGLAGFSYNEQFF. CDR3 nucleotides: TGTGCCAGCAGCTCGGGACTAGCGGGATTTTCCTACAATGAGCAGTTCTTC. This rearrangement joins TRBV5-6 to TRBJ2-1, with TRBD2 identical over 13 bases. The CDR3 is 17 residues long. Germline CDR1 is SGHDT and CDR2 is YYEEEE. V gave up 3 bases and J gave up 1 base; unmatched junction bases: 4.

The chain links TRBV6-5 to TRBJ1-4, with TRBD1 identical over 7 bases. Germline CDR1 is MNHEY and CDR2 is SVGAGI. The CDR3 has 13 residues. V shed 7 bases, J shed 8 bases, and the junction held 7 bases outside the gene matches. The CDR3 DNA reads as TGTGCCAGCACTACAGGGGCAGGGGAAAAACTGTTTTTT. It codes for CASTTGAGEKLFF.

This sequence joins TRBV6-5 and TRBJ2-2; D remains ambiguous. Germline V gene data show CDR1 as MNHEY and CDR2 as SVGAGI. CDR3 size: 14 residues. With 7 bases removed from V and 1 base from J, the gap between germline ends came to 10 bases. The CDR3 coding sequence is TGTGCCAGCAATATGGCACGGAACACCGGGGAGCTGTTTTTT. The encoded protein is CASNMARNTGELFF.

Turning to this clone: Other DNA sequences from this sample encode an identical CDR3 as well. The chain combines TRBV5-1 with TRBJ1-2; D ambiguous. Trimming shortened V by 1 base and J by 1 base, and 5 bases separated the two germline ends. The CDR3 runs to 13 residues. The germline V gene has CDR1 SGHRS and CDR2 YFSETQ. The CDR3 region is CASSLRNNYGYTF. The CDR3 coding sequence is TGCGCCAGCAGCTTGAGGAATAACTATGGCTACACCTTC.

The J gene is TRBJ2-7, the V gene TRBV7-9; 7 bases map to TRBD1. With V trimmed by 5 bases and J by 3 bases, 7 bases remained unmatched. Germline CDR1 is SEHNR and CDR2 is FQNEAQ (reference sequence). This CDR3 region has 14 residues. The CDR3 reads CASSPRAGGYEQYF. The CDR3 DNA sequence: TGTGCCAGCAGCCCCCGGGCAGGGGGCTACGAGCAGTACTTC. Variable domain in full (rest from reference TRBV7-9 and TRBJ2-7): DTGVSQNPRHKITKRGQNVTFRCDPISEHNRLYWYRQTLGQGPEFLTYFQNEAQLEKSRLLSDRFSAERPKGSFSTLEIQRTEQGDSAMYLCASSPRAGGYEQYFGPGTRLTVT.

This clone was seen more than once but under ten times. The V and J genes are TRBV27 and TRBJ1-2; the D gene is possibly TRBD1 (5 bases). Germline CDR1 and CDR2: MNHEY and SMNVEV (reference sequence). V was pared by 2 bases and J by 8 bases, with 12 bases between. This CDR3 has 13 amino acids. For the CDR3, the DNA is TGTGCCAGCAGTTTACAGGGAACCCACGGCTACACCTTC. It yields the protein CASSLQGTHGYTF.

The rearrangement uses TRBV2 and TRBJ2-5; 13 nucleotides align to TRBD2. Germline values: CDR1 SNHLY, CDR2 FYNNEI. CDR3 size: 16 residues. The V and J ends lost 1 base and 2 bases, in that order; junction bases with no gene match: 1. In DNA, the CDR3 is TGTGCCAGCAGTGAAGGGACTAGCGGGAGTCAAGAGACCCAGTACTTC. The encoded protein is CASSEGTSGSQETQYF.

This clone was observed at least ten times. J is TRBJ1-1 and V is TRBV29-1; perhaps TRBD1 as D (5 bases). This CDR3 spans 13 amino acids. V lost 3 bases to trimming and J lost 5 bases, with 13 bases between them. Germline CDR1 SQVTM, CDR2 ANQGSEA. CDR3 coding DNA: TGCAGCGTTGACTCAACGCGGGGGACTGAAGCTTTCTTT. It is translated as CSVDSTRGTEAFF.

This CDR3 is CAITGQANSPLHF. The CDR3 DNA follows: TGTGCCATCACGGGACAGGCGAATTCACCCCTCCACTTT. This sequence joins TRBV10-3 and TRBJ1-6, with TRBD1 matching over 8 bases. The germline V gene encodes CDR1 ENHRY and CDR2 SYGVKD. The CDR3 loop spans 13 amino acids. J lost 7 bases, V lost 7 bases, and 3 bases had no gene match.

The chain combines TRBV7-9 with TRBJ2-5, with D hard to call. Looked up from germline, CDR1 is SEHNR and CDR2 is FQNEAQ (reference sequence). This CDR3 is built from 15 residues. V was cut by 2 bases and J by 5 bases, with 15 bases left in between. For the CDR3, the DNA is TGTGCCAGCAGCTTATTGGACCTCCAATCGGAGACCCAGTACTTC. This encodes CASSLLDLQSETQYF.

This chain links TRBV4-2 with TRBJ2-1; D gene uncertain. With 0 bases removed from V and 2 bases from J, the gap between germline ends came to 2 bases. This CDR3 is 13 amino acids long. Germline-derived CDR1 and CDR2 are LGHNA and YNFKEQ. CDR3 amino acids: CASSQEAYNEQFF. DNA for the CDR3: TGTGCCAGCAGCCAAGAAGCCTACAATGAGCAGTTCTTC.